The clone carrying this T cell receptor (beta chain) was observed at least ten times. Its target is not known. These data belong to a study of T cell repertoires in cytomegalovirus infection. As for the study in general: The public TCR beta signatures pointed to both CMV infection and matching HLA type. Broader study findings: Dominant in the ex vivo response were TCR beta clonotypes restricted by HLA-C and specific for CMV.

One entry per CDR3 protein, called by TCRdb with MiXCR from the reads. The sample shows approximately 150,000 distinct CDR3 sequences, about 6.5% of them seen only once. The clonotype originates from a human donor in good health (CMV status not recorded). Some clones in this sample may be carry-over from other donors' samples. Sequenced: PBMCs.

The CDR3 DNA reads as TGTGCCAGCTCACCACCGTGGAGGGTCGGGGAATATGGCTACACCTTC. Translating gives CASSPPWRVGEYGYTF. The chain links TRBV18 to TRBJ1-2; D remains unclear. The germline V and J ends were trimmed by 0 bases and 5 bases, with 16 bases remaining between them. The CDR3 is 16 amino acids. Germline assignment: CDR1 KGHSH and CDR2 LQKENI.